Shown below are 9 T cell receptor beta chains from a single sample sequenced in a study of blood T cells in healthy people across ages. Using a J-beta primer mix together with a sample-barcoded 5' primer, a second PCR was run for about 7 to 12 cycles. TCRdb reanalysed the 5' RACE reads using MiXCR and keeps one entry per CDR3 protein. Of just under 550,000 distinct CDR3 sequences in the sample, less than 25% were seen once. This sample also appeared in a second study, on T cells of mothers and their children.

The sample taken for sequencing was blood. Receptor source: a boy between 10 and 17 years old in good health.

This clonotype was counted only a few times. The chain recombines TRBV3-1 with TRBJ2-5, with unresolved D. The germline V gene has CDR1 LGHDT and CDR2 YNNKEL (reference sequence). The germline V and J ends were trimmed by 5 bases and 4 bases, with 17 bases remaining between them. CDR3 size: 15 residues. CDR3 sequence reads: CASSESARTSETQYF. The CDR3 DNA reads TGTGCCAGCAGCGAGTCGGCCAGGACGTCAGAGACCCAGTACTTC.

There are many counts of this clonotype. CDR3 amino acids: CATSTGGADSPLHF. The CDR3 nucleotides read TGCGCCACCTCGACAGGGGGCGCAGATTCACCCCTCCACTTT. The chain has TRBV5-1 and TRBJ1-6; 10 positions match TRBD1. Germline CDR1 is SGHRS and CDR2 is YFSETQ. The V and J ends lost 9 bases and 8 bases, in that order; junction bases with no gene match: 8. This CDR3 region has 14 residues.

The chain employs TRBV20-1 and TRBJ1-1; D might be TRBD1 (5 bases). V dropped 1 base and J dropped 3 bases, with 15 bases sitting between them. Germline V gene sequence: CDR1 DFQATT, CDR2 SNEGSKA (reference sequence). The CDR3 covers 15 residues. The CDR3 loop reads CSARGRAGRDTEAFF. The DNA for the CDR3 is TGCAGTGCTAGAGGTCGGGCAGGGAGGGACACTGAAGCTTTCTTT.

CDR3 loop: CASSLGGRDGETQYF. CDR3 bases: TGCGCCAGCAGCTTGGGGGGCAGGGACGGAGAGACCCAGTACTTC. This chain links TRBV5-1 with TRBJ2-1; D possibly matches TRBD1 or TRBD2 (5 bases each). With the DNA end fitting TRBJ2-5 better, the J assignment may be wrong. Looked up from germline, CDR1 is SGHRS and CDR2 is YFSETQ. The CDR3 runs 15 residues.

V usage is TRBV5-5 and J usage is TRBJ2-7; D gene ambiguous. CDR3 length: 13 amino acids. V shed 0 bases and J shed 6 bases, with 10 bases lying between them. Germline CDR1 SGHKS, CDR2 YYEKEE (reference sequence). The CDR3 loop is CASSLGRAPEQYF. Here the CDR3 DNA reads TGTGCCAGCAGCTTGGGACGGGCTCCCGAGCAGTACTTC. The full variable domain, with the rest looked up from reference TRBV5-5 and TRBJ2-7, is DAGVTQSPTHLIKTRGQQVTLRCSPISGHKSVSWYQQVLGQGPQFIFQYYEKEERGRGNFPDRFSARQFPNYSSELNVNALLLGDSALYLCASSLGRAPEQYFGPGTRLTVT.

In its sample, this clonotype was seen a few times. The chain is built from TRBV5-1 and TRBJ2-2; 7 nucleotides match TRBD1. Trimming removed 4 bases from V and 5 bases from J; junction bases left unmatched: 11. The V gene's germline CDR1 is SGHRS and CDR2 YFSETQ. This CDR3 region has 16 residues. The CDR3 loop is CASSRLGTDKTGELFF. CDR3 DNA sequence: TGCGCCAGCAGCCGCCTAGGGACAGATAAAACCGGGGAGCTGTTTTTT.

The chain links TRBV20-1 to TRBJ2-4; D possibly corresponds to TRBD1 (6 bases). The CDR3 runs to 14 residues. The V gene's germline CDR1 is DFQATT and CDR2 SNEGSKA (reference sequence). V lost 0 bases, J lost 8 bases, and 14 bases lay in between. DNA for the CDR3: TGCAGTGCTAGAGATATGGTGGGACAAGACATTCAGTACTTC. Translating it yields CSARDMVGQDIQYF.

The V gene is TRBV12-3 or TRBV12-4, the J gene TRBJ2-2; 7 bases match TRBD1. This CDR3 has 17 amino acids. The J segment lost 6 bases and the V segment lost 2 bases, leaving 12 bases of the junction unmatched. The CDR3 sequence is CASSLKGAGPVAGELFF. Written as DNA, the CDR3 is TGTGCCAGCAGTTTAAAGGGGGCAGGGCCAGTAGCCGGGGAGCTGTTTTTT.

This clonotype has at least ten counts. V and J are TRBV14 and TRBJ2-5; no clear D. The CDR3 is 14 amino acids. V lost 6 bases and J 1 base, leaving 12 bases between the germline ends. The germline V gene encodes CDR1 SGHDN and CDR2 FVKESK. CDR3 residues: CASRGMGSQETQYF. The CDR3 DNA sequence: TGTGCCAGCAGGGGTATGGGGTCCCAAGAGACCCAGTACTTC.